These 10 T cell receptor beta chains share one sample of origin, sequenced in a study of siplizumab effects on memory and regulatory T cells. Profiling relied on immunoSEQ multiplex PCR, and the TCRdb table lists in-frame clones only, not all of them. The sample shows roughly 68,000 clones, around 96% of them seen only once. Sample: naive CD8+ T cells sorted from blood. The receptors derive from a human donor in good health.

The CDR3 region has the DNA TGTGCCAGCAGCGTAGCTACAGGGGCGCGAACCGGGGAGCTGTTTTTT. Translation gives CASSVATGARTGELFF. This chain joins TRBV9 and TRBJ2-2, with 7 bases aligning to TRBD1. V trimming: 0 bases; J trimming: 5 bases; junction bases outside the gene matches: 7. CDR1 and CDR2 from the germline V gene are SGDLS and YYNGEE. The CDR3 is 16 amino acids.

The genes are TRBV9 and TRBJ2-1; D perhaps matches TRBD2 (6 bases). The CDR3 spans 18 residues. With 0 bases removed from V and 0 bases from J, the gap between germline ends came to 16 bases. CDR1 is SGDLS and CDR2 is YYNGEE in the germline V gene. The CDR3 DNA reads as TGTGCCAGCAGCGTAGAAGTGGGGGGTCGCTTCTCCTACAATGAGCAGTTCTTC. Protein: CASSVEVGGRFSYNEQFF.

J is TRBJ1-5 and V is TRBV28; D is uncertain. The V gene's germline CDR1 is MDHEN and CDR2 SYDVKM. The length of the CDR3 is 14 residues. Trimming removed 2 bases at V and 3 bases at J, with 8 bases between. CDR3 residues: CASSLISSNQPQHF. In nucleotides, the CDR3 is TGTGCCAGCAGTTTAATAAGCTCCAATCAGCCCCAGCATTTT.

This chain's CDR3 is CASSDREWDTDTQYF. For the CDR3, the DNA is TGTGCCAGCAGCGACCGGGAATGGGACACAGATACGCAGTATTTT. The J gene is TRBJ2-3, the V gene TRBV9, with D possibly being TRBD2 (5 bases). The CDR3 runs to 15 residues. Per the germline V gene, CDR1 is SGDLS and CDR2 is YYNGEE. Trimming removed 3 bases at V and 2 bases at J, with 13 bases between.

This rearrangement joins TRBV27 to TRBJ2-3; 10 bases are shared with TRBD1. Looked up from germline, CDR1 is MNHEY and CDR2 is SMNVEV (reference sequence). With 0 bases clipped from V and 3 bases from J, the junction kept 3 bases outside the gene matches. The CDR3 runs to 16 residues. CDR3 amino acids: CASSLSTGGITDTQYF. In DNA form, the CDR3 reads TGTGCCAGCAGTTTATCGACAGGGGGCATAACAGATACGCAGTATTTT.

This sequence joins TRBV27 and TRBJ1-2; D ambiguous. Germline V CDR1 and CDR2: MNHEY, SMNVEV (reference sequence). Trimming pared 4 bases from V and 6 bases from J, leaving 9 bases between. The CDR3 consists of 12 residues. CDR3: CASSSFGDGYTF. Written as DNA, the CDR3 is TGTGCCAGCAGTTCATTCGGGGATGGCTACACCTTC.

The chain links TRBV19 to TRBJ2-3; TRBD1 is a possible D gene (6 bases). This CDR3 has 15 amino acids. Trimming removed 7 bases from V and 6 bases from J, with 20 bases in between. CDR1 and CDR2 (germline): LNHDA, SQIVND (reference sequence). For the CDR3, the DNA is TGTGCCAGTACCGATGGGACAACGGTAAAGGATACGCAGTATTTT. Protein: CASTDGTTVKDTQYF. Supplemented by reference TRBV19 and TRBJ2-3, the full variable domain reads DGGITQSPKYLFRKEGQNVTLSCEQNLNHDAMYWYRQDPGQGLRLIYYSQIVNDFQKGDIAEGYSVSREKKESFPLTVTSAQKNPTAFYLCASTDGTTVKDTQYFGPGTRLTVL.

The V gene is TRBV6-6, the J gene TRBJ2-3, with D possibly TRBD1 on 5 matching bases. This CDR3 contains 15 residues. CDR1 is MNHNY and CDR2 is SVGAGI in the germline V gene (reference sequence). Between the trimmed V and J ends, which lost 7 bases and 6 bases, there was a span of 20 bases. CDR3 protein: CASTYVPGMKDTQYF. The DNA of the CDR3 is TGTGCCAGCACATACGTACCAGGGATGAAGGATACGCAGTATTTT.

The genes are TRBV11-2 and TRBJ2-3, with no clear D. This CDR3 contains 15 residues. Germline CDR1 and CDR2: SGHAT and FQNNGV. The V end was cut by 3 bases, the J end by 2 bases, with 12 bases between. The CDR3 DNA is TGTGCCAGCAGCTTGTCCGAGTCCCCCACAGATACGCAGTATTTT. This codes for CASSLSESPTDTQYF. The full variable domain, with the rest looked up from reference TRBV11-2 and TRBJ2-3, is EAGVAQSPRYKIIEKRQSVAFWCNPISGHATLYWYQQILGQGPKLLIQFQNNGVVDDSQLPKDRFSAERLKGVDSTLKIQPAKLEDSAVYLCASSLSESPTDTQYFGPGTRLTVL.

J is TRBJ2-3 and V is TRBV6-5; the D gene is possibly TRBD2 (6 bases). The length of the CDR3 is 15 residues. Trimming cost V 2 bases and J 2 bases, with 11 bases left between them. In germline, CDR1 is MNHEY, CDR2 SVGAGI. CDR3 sequence reads: CASSYGGLSTDTQYF. The CDR3, as DNA: TGTGCCAGCAGTTACGGGGGACTTTCCACAGATACGCAGTATTTT.